This TCR beta chain was identified in a study of CDR3 diversity in severe acne. CDR1 SQVTM and CDR2 ANQGSEA come from the germline V gene. The CDR3 is 13 amino acids. TCRdb recomputed calls from the PCR reads with MiXCR, one row per CDR3 protein. The sample includes more than 85,000 distinct CDR3 sequences, roughly 49% of them seen just once. As regards this clonotype: The junction departs from the called germline gene at one end, perhaps through a read error.

The TCR was taken from a male donor with severe acne vulgaris. This chain links TRBV29-1 with TRBJ1-4, with D tentatively TRBD1 (6 bases). The sample comprised blood. The CDR3 bases are TGCAGCGTGAATACAGGGACTAATGAAAAACTGTCTTTT. Translating it yields CSVNTGTNEKLSF.